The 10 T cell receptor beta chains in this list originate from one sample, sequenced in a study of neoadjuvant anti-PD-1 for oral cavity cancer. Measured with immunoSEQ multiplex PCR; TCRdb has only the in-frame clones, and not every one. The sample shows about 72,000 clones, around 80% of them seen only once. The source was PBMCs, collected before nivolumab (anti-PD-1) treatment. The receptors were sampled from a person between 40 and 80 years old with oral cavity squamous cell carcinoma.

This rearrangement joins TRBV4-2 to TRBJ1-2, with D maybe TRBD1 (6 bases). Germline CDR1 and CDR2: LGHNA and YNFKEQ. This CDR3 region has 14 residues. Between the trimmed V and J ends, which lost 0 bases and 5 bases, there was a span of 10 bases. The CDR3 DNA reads TGTGCCAGCAGCCAAGATTCAGGGGCATATGGCTACACCTTC. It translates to CASSQDSGAYGYTF.

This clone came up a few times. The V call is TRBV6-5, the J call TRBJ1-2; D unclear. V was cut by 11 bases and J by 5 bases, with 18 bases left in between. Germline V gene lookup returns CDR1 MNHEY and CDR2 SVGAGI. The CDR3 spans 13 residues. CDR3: CAVTRDPLYGYTF. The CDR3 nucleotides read TGTGCCGTCACCAGAGACCCTTTGTATGGCTACACCTTC.

The chain's CDR3 is CSVRQGGNTEAFF. The CDR3 DNA follows: TGCAGCGTTCGTCAGGGAGGTAACACTGAAGCTTTCTTT. The chain has TRBV29-1 and TRBJ1-1; TRBD1 might be the D (5 bases). The V gene's germline CDR1 is SQVTM and CDR2 ANQGSEA. There are 13 residues in the CDR3. V was cut by 5 bases and J by 2 bases, with 12 bases left in between.

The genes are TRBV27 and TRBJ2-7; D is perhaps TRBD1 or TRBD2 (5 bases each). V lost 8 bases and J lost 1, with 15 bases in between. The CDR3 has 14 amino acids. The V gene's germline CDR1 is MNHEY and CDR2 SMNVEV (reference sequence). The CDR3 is CASHDGGLSYEQYF. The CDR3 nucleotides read TGTGCCAGCCATGATGGGGGTTTGTCCTACGAGCAGTACTTC.

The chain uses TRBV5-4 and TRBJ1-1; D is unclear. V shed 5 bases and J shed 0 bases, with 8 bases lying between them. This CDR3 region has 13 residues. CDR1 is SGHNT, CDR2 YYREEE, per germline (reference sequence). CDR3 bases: TGTGCCAGCAGAAGTCAGGTGAACACTGAAGCTTTCTTT. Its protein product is CASRSQVNTEAFF.

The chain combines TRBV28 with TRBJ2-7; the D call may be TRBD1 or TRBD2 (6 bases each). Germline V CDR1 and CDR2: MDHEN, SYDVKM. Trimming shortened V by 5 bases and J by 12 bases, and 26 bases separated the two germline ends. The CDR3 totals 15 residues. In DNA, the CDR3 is TGTGCCAGCAGTGGTCCGGGACACGGGAGTGTAGTATGGTACTTC. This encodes CASSGPGHGSVVWYF.

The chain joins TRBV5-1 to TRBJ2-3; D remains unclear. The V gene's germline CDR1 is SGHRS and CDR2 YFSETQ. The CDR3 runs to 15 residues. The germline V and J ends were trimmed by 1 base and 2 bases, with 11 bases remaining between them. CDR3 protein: CASSLFREPTDTQYF. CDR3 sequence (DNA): TGCGCCAGCAGCTTGTTTAGGGAACCCACAGATACGCAGTATTTT.

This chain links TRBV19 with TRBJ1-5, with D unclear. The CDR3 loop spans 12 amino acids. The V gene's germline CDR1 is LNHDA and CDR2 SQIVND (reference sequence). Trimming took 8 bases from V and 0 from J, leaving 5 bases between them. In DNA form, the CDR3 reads TGTGCCAGTCGTTATAGCAATCAGCCCCAGCATTTT. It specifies CASRYSNQPQHF. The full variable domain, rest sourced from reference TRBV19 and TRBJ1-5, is DGGITQSPKYLFRKEGQNVTLSCEQNLNHDAMYWYRQDPGQGLRLIYYSQIVNDFQKGDIAEGYSVSREKKESFPLTVTSAQKNPTAFYLCASRYSNQPQHFGDGTRLSIL.

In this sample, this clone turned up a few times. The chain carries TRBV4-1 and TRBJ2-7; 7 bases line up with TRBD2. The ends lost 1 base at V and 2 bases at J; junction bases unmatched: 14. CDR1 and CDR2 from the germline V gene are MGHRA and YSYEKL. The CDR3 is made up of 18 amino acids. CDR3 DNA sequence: TGCGCCAGCAGCCAAGGCCCCCAGACTAGCCTTTCCCCCTACGAGCAGTACTTC. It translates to CASSQGPQTSLSPYEQYF.

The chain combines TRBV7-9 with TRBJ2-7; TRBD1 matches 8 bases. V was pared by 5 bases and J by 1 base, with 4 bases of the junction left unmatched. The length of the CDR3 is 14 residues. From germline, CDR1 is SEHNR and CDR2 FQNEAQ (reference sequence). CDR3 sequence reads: CASSDWTGSYEQYF. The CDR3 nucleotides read TGTGCCAGCAGCGACTGGACAGGGTCCTACGAGCAGTACTTC.